The 7 T cell receptor beta chains below all came from one sample that was sequenced in a study of immune reconstitution after stem cell transplant in scleroderma. TCRdb used MiXCR to reprocess the RT-PCR reads, holding one entry per CDR3 protein. The profile shows roughly 2,000 distinct CDR3 sequences, less than 15% of them singletons. Specimen collection occurred before or after autologous hematopoietic stem cell transplantation (not recorded which). These receptors were taken from a female donor with systemic sclerosis.

In this sample, this clonotype is medium-sized. This rearrangement joins TRBV5-1 to TRBJ2-1; 9 bases are a match to TRBD1. With V trimmed by 4 bases and J by 3 bases, 14 bases remained unmatched. CDR3 length equals 18 residues. Germline V gene lookup returns CDR1 SGHRS and CDR2 YFSETQ. The CDR3: CASSPGQGGSVGYNEQFF. CDR3 in DNA: TGCGCCAGCAGCCCGGGACAGGGTGGGTCGGTGGGCTACAATGAGCAGTTCTTC.

This clonotype was detected a few times. The chain links TRBV7-9 to TRBJ2-5; D assignment may be TRBD1 or TRBD2 (6 bases each). The V gene lost 6 bases and the J gene lost 6 bases, with 20 bases spanning the gap. There are 15 residues in the CDR3. Germline assignment: CDR1 SEHNR and CDR2 FQNEAQ (reference sequence). CDR3 region: CASSSGEADRKTQYF. The CDR3 nucleotides read TGTGCCAGCAGTTCAGGGGAGGCCGATAGAAAGACCCAGTACTTC.

This clonotype was observed a handful of times. J is TRBJ2-7 and V is TRBV18; D may be TRBD1 (6 bases). The CDR3 covers 14 residues. Germline CDR1 and CDR2: KGHSH and LQKENI. V was pared by 3 bases and J by 0 bases, with 9 bases between. CDR3: CASSPDRTSYEQYF. CDR3 DNA: TGTGCCAGCTCACCCGACAGGACCTCCTACGAGCAGTACTTC. Full variable domain (remainder filled in from reference TRBV18 and TRBJ2-7): NAGVMQNPRHLVRRRGQEARLRCSPMKGHSHVYWYRQLPEEGLKFMVYLQKENIIDESGMPKERFSAEFPKEGPSILRIQQVVRGDSAAYFCASSPDRTSYEQYFGPGTRLTVT.

This clonotype was seen ten or more times. The J gene is TRBJ2-3, the V gene TRBV7-9; 9 nucleotides agree with TRBD2. This CDR3 has 15 amino acids. V dropped 4 bases and J dropped 6; count of bases not matched to a gene: 8. Germline V gene data show CDR1 as SEHNR and CDR2 as FQNEAQ (reference sequence). For the CDR3, the DNA is TGTGCCAGCAGCTCCACGACGGCGGGGGGGGATACGCAGTATTTT. The encoded protein is CASSSTTAGGDTQYF.

The sample holds a few counts of this clonotype. V is TRBV29-1 and J is TRBJ2-7; 10 bases are shared with TRBD1. The CDR3 runs to 14 residues. Germline assignment: CDR1 SQVTM and CDR2 ANQGSEA. V lost 7 bases and J lost 9; bases outside the gene matches: 15. The CDR3 DNA reads as TGCAGCGCCGGGAACCGGGACAGGGGAGCCCGGCAGTACTTC. It encodes CSAGNRDRGARQYF.

This clonotype was recorded a few times. The chain employs TRBV6-2 or TRBV6-3 and TRBJ2-7, with 8 bases aligning to TRBD1. Germline V gene data show CDR1 as MNHEY and CDR2 as SVGEGT. There are 15 residues in the CDR3. V shed 2 bases and J 5 bases; nucleotides not matched to a gene: 8. CDR3 amino acids: CASSYRTGKANEQYF. The CDR3 DNA follows: TGTGCCAGCAGTTACCGGACAGGGAAGGCGAACGAGCAGTACTTC.

This clonotype is medium-sized in the sample. The gene calls are TRBV20-1 and TRBJ2-5; 7 bases fit TRBD1. CDR1 and CDR2 from the germline V gene are DFQATT and SNEGSKA (reference sequence). With 5 bases clipped from V and 4 bases from J, the junction kept 4 bases outside the gene matches. CDR3 length equals 12 residues. CDR3 protein: CSAETGRETQYF. The CDR3 bases are TGCAGTGCTGAGACAGGGAGAGAGACCCAGTACTTC.